This TCR beta chain was captured by sequencing in a study of Ad26.COV2.S vaccination and SARS-CoV-2 variants. Study summary: The vaccine Ad26.COV2.S was put into the muscle once, or twice with 56 days between.

Noted treatment: around 19 received Ad26.COV2.S at low or high dose, single or two shots; 5 received placebo; per-sample allocation not given. Sampling occurred on day 63 after the first vaccine or placebo injection. The data were produced by immunoSEQ multiplex PCR, yet TCRdb's version contains in-frame clones alone and is incomplete. The data show around 320,000 clones, with around 86% seen just once and more than 3% held by the top ten. V shed 0 bases and J shed 7 bases, with 12 bases lying between them. Germline values: CDR1 LNHNV, CDR2 YYDKDF (reference sequence). The CDR3 contains 15 residues. Specimen: peripheral blood, collected in a trial of Ad26.COV2.S vaccine versus placebo. The receptor comes from a person between 18 and 59 years old who received the Ad26.COV2.S COVID-19 vaccine or a placebo. The chain carries TRBV15 and TRBJ1-4; D may be TRBD1 (5 bases). The CDR3 DNA sequence: TGTGCCACCAGCAGAGAAGGGCGTGGGGCTGAAAAACTGTTTTTT. Its protein product is CATSREGRGAEKLFF.